The following is a TCR beta chain sequence with its context. The antigen remains undetermined. This entry comes from a study of yellow fever vaccine responses in identical twins. General study points: Reportedly, twins' vaccine T cell responses looked partly convergent and partly personalized.

The CDR3 is made up of 14 amino acids. CDR1 is MDHEN, CDR2 SYDVKM, per germline. J gave up 4 bases and V 6 bases, and 4 bases lay outside the gene matches. Each CDR3 protein gets one entry after TCRdb re-called the RT-PCR reads with MiXCR. The data contain roughly 17,000 distinct CDR3 sequences, roughly three quarters of them singletons. The chain employs TRBV28 and TRBJ2-2, with 8 nucleotides matching TRBD1. Specimen: T cells from blood (PBMCs), unsorted or a sorted subset (not recorded which), collected before or after yellow fever vaccination (not recorded which). This clonotype was obtained from a woman aged 18 to 35 who received the yellow fever vaccine. CDR3 loop: CASSLQGGTGELFF. The CDR3 DNA reads TGTGCCAGCAGCTTACAGGGGGGCACCGGGGAGCTGTTTTTT.